In this sample, the clone carrying this T cell receptor beta chain turned up a few times. This CDR3 contains 16 residues. Germline CDR1 reads SNHLY; CDR2 reads FYNNEI. Trimming pared 5 bases from V and 4 bases from J, leaving 17 bases between. The data derive from a study of blood T cell repertoires in COVID-19. Study context: Material from acute and convalescent COVID-19 was sourced from the United States, Italy and Spain. Nucleic acid was either cDNA or gDNA, and it came from T cells, B-cell-depleted T cells, or PBMCs.

How the authors handled the data: Reference gene primer amplification in the assay estimated nucleated cell counts. Sequencing was performed with immunoSEQ multiplex PCR; in TCRdb, only in-frame clones are kept and a portion is missing. V and J calls and clone size are copied from that table; D and trimming were computed from the DNA. The repertoire holds around 50,000 clones, about 90% seen once, with 2.5% to 3.5% in the top ten. Sample: peripheral blood. This TCR was sampled from a human donor in a cohort sampled during active COVID-19. The rearrangement joins TRBV2 to TRBJ2-2; a possible D gene is TRBD2 (6 bases). In nucleotides, the CDR3 is TGTGCCAGCAGTTCCCACCCGGGACTCAGCACCGGGGAGCTGTTTTTT. Its translation: CASSSHPGLSTGELFF.